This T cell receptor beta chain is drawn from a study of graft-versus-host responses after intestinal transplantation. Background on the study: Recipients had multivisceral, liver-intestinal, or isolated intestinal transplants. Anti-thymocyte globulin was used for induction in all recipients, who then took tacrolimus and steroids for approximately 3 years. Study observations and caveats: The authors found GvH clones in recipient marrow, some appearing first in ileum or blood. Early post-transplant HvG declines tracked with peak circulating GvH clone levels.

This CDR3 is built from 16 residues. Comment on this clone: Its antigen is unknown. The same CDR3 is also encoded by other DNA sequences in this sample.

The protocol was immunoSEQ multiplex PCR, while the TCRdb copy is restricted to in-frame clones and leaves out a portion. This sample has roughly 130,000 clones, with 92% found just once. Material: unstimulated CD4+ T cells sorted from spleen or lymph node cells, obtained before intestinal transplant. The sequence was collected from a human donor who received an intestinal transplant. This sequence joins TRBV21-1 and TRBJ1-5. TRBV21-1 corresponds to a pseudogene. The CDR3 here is CASSKAPEGRYQPQHF. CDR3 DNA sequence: TGTGCCAGCAGCAAAGCCCCGGAGGGGCGGTATCAGCCCCAGCATTTT.